The entry below describes one TCR beta chain. The antigen remains undetermined. V lost 6 bases and J lost 4, with 22 bases in between. The germline V gene has CDR1 SNHLY and CDR2 FYNNEI. The CDR3 sequence is 17 residues long. This specimen comes from a study of vaccination and CD4 T cells after COVID-19. Study in general: Timing of post-vaccine sample collection was a median about 72 days after dose two, with a range of 14 to 241. Cells received overlapping spike peptides from SARS-CoV-2, HCoV-NL63, HCoV-OC43 and HCoV-229E as stimulation. Controls used CEFX viral epitopes (positive), HIV-1 Nef peptides (negative), or no peptide.

Sequencing of cultured CD4+ T cell DNA used the Oncomine TCR Beta short-read assay. One entry per CDR3 protein, called by TCRdb with MiXCR from the PCR reads. The sample has over 20,000 distinct CDR3 sequences, around 50% seen once. General study results and limits: Spike mono-reactivity was the property of 304 of 307 vaccine-specific clones in convalescent patients.

The treatment denotes: roughly 10-day PBMC culture with coronavirus spike peptide pools or control peptides (ViraFEST assay). The material sequenced was CD4+ T cells from blood, cultured in vitro. The source is a human donor who had recovered from COVID-19. V is TRBV2 and J is TRBJ1-5, with D unresolved. CDR3 loop: CASSHNFDTGANQPQHF. The CDR3 coding sequence is TGTGCCAGCAGCCACAACTTCGACACCGGAGCGAATCAGCCCCAGCATTTT.